This T cell receptor beta chain was documented in a study of blood T cell repertoires in COVID-19. Sequenced by immunoSEQ multiplex PCR; TCRdb stores in-frame clones only, minus some. The table records about 230,000 clones, 86% of them present only once. Trimming took 2 bases from V and 5 from J; bases not matched to a gene: 5. Germline V gives CDR1 MNHNY, CDR2 SVGAGI (reference sequence). This CDR3 has 14 residues. The V call is TRBV6-6, the J call TRBJ2-5; 7 nucleotides agree with TRBD1. This sequence was found in a woman aged 50 to 60 in a cohort exposed to, infected with or recovered from COVID-19 (not recorded which). Sample: PBMCs or T cells enriched from blood (not recorded which). CDR3 sequence: CASSYTTGVETQYF. CDR3 sequence (DNA): TGTGCCAGCAGTTACACTACAGGGGTGGAGACCCAGTACTTC.